What follows are 23 T cell receptor beta chains derived from one specimen sequenced in a study of T cell changes during pregnancy in multiple sclerosis (dated by TCRdb to between 2018 and 2020). The library was generated by the immunoSEQ multiplex PCR assay. The clones in this table, taken by TCRdb from immuneACCESS, are in-frame only. Not every clone is retained; where verified, under half of the shortfall comes from an unresolved V gene, and the cause of the rest is unknown. This sample comprises 74,000 or so clones, just over 90% of them detected only once. Together, the top ten hold roughly 0.21% of the sample. Source: CD4+ T cells from peripheral blood mononuclear cells, taken before pregnancy. The origin of the receptors is a female donor with multiple sclerosis, enrolled in a pregnancy study.

The chain recombines TRBV5-1 with TRBJ2-7, with D possibly matching TRBD2 (6 bases). This CDR3 has 15 residues. Germline loops: CDR1 SGHRS, CDR2 YFSETQ. Trimming removed 5 bases at V and 0 bases at J, with 15 bases between. CDR3 nucleotide sequence: TGCGCCAGCAGTTTTGGCGGGACGGCCTCCTACGAGCAGTACTTC. This encodes CASSFGGTASYEQYF.

This clone showed up just a few times. The J gene is TRBJ1-2, the V gene TRBV7-9; 7 bases line up with TRBD1. Germline V CDR1 and CDR2: SEHNR, FQNEAQ (reference sequence). The CDR3 is 16 residues long. V lost 0 bases and J lost 3; bases outside the gene matches: 7. CDR3 in amino acids: CASSLAMTGRHYGYTF. CDR3 DNA sequence: TGTGCCAGCAGCTTAGCGATGACAGGGCGGCACTATGGCTACACCTTC.

The V call is TRBV19, the J call TRBJ1-1, with TRBD1 matching 7 bases. CDR1 and CDR2 from the germline V gene are LNHDA and SQIVND (reference sequence). V lost 6 bases to trimming and J lost 3 bases; unmatched junction nucleotides: 7. This CDR3 has 14 residues. DNA for the CDR3: TGTGCCAGTAGCCAAGACAGGGTCTACACTGAAGCTTTCTTT. Translation: CASSQDRVYTEAFF.

V usage is TRBV29-1 and J usage is TRBJ2-5; weak D call: TRBD1 (8 bases). Deletions cut 7 bases from V and 4 bases from J, with 19 bases between. The V gene's germline CDR1 is SQVTM and CDR2 ANQGSEA. There are 14 residues in the CDR3. The CDR3, as DNA: TGCAGCGGGGGGACAGGCGGGGGTGGAGAGACCCAGTACTTC. The encoded protein is CSGGTGGGGETQYF.

This clone came up once. The gene calls are TRBV15 and TRBJ1-5; maybe TRBD1 (6 bases). Trimming cost V 1 base and J 6 bases, with 13 bases left between them. The CDR3 is 15 residues long. Germline V gene sequence: CDR1 LNHNV, CDR2 YYDKDF (reference sequence). The CDR3 loop is CATSRAGAVSQPQHF. CDR3 bases: TGTGCCACCAGCAGAGCAGGGGCCGTCAGTCAGCCCCAGCATTTT.

This clone appeared a few times. This chain connects TRBV25-1 to TRBJ1-1; tentatively, D is TRBD1 (5 bases). Germline V gene lookup returns CDR1 MGHDK and CDR2 SYGVNS. The V end lost 5 bases, the J end lost 8 bases, and 18 bases lay between the germline ends. The CDR3 covers 14 residues. CDR3 bases: TGTGCCAGCAGTATCCAGGGATTCGGGTCAGAAGCTTTCTTT. The encoded protein is CASSIQGFGSEAFF.

The chain recombines TRBV28 with TRBJ1-1; 9 bases agree with TRBD1. From germline, CDR1 is MDHEN and CDR2 SYDVKM. The CDR3 is 13 residues long. The trim removed 6 bases at V and 1 base at J, leaving 0 bases unmatched. CDR3 DNA sequence: TGTGCCAGCAGGGGACAGGGGAACACTGAAGCTTTCTTT. As protein: CASRGQGNTEAFF.

This sequence joins TRBV20-1 and TRBJ2-1; 11 bases line up with TRBD2. This CDR3 region has 11 residues. The V and J ends lost 5 bases and 15 bases, in that order; junction bases with no gene match: 6. The germline CDR1 and CDR2 sequences are DFQATT and SNEGSKA (reference sequence). In DNA form, the CDR3 reads TGCAGTGCTCTGACTAGCGGGAAGCGGTTCTTC. This codes for CSALTSGKRFF.

This clone was seen a few times. The gene calls are TRBV30 and TRBJ2-7; 7 bases agree with TRBD2. CDR1 and CDR2 (germline): GTSNPN, SVGIG (reference sequence). The J segment lost 2 bases and the V segment lost 4 bases, leaving 14 bases of the junction unmatched. The CDR3 has 16 amino acids. The CDR3 DNA is TGTGCCTGGACCCCCAGCGACGGGGGGACGACCTACGAGCAGTACTTC. It translates to CAWTPSDGGTTYEQYF.

This chain links TRBV2 with TRBJ2-2; TRBD1 matches at 7 bases. J was trimmed by 1 base and V by 7 bases; bases with no gene match: 3. The germline V gene encodes CDR1 SNHLY and CDR2 FYNNEI. The CDR3 length is 14 residues. CDR3 sequence reads: CASTRTGNTGELFF. CDR3 nucleotide sequence: TGTGCCAGCACCCGGACAGGGAACACCGGGGAGCTGTTTTTT.

This rearrangement joins TRBV19 to TRBJ1-5, with 7 bases lining up with TRBD1. CDR1 is LNHDA, CDR2 SQIVND, per germline (reference sequence). CDR3 length: 15 amino acids. Losses at the gene ends were 1 base for V and 6 bases for J; bases not matched to a gene: 6. The chain's CDR3 is CASSIGGQSGQPQHF. Written as DNA, the CDR3 is TGTGCCAGTAGTATAGGGGGACAGTCCGGTCAGCCCCAGCATTTT.

The chain employs TRBV7-9 and TRBJ1-3, with D unresolved. The CDR3 has 15 residues. Germline V lookup: CDR1 SEHNR, CDR2 FQNEAQ (reference sequence). V lost 1 base to trimming and J lost 6 bases, with 13 bases between them. CDR3 sequence: CASSLGEGYANTIYF. CDR3 sequence (DNA): TGTGCCAGCAGCTTAGGGGAGGGTTACGCAAACACCATATATTTT. Looking up the rest from reference TRBV7-9 and TRBJ1-3 gives the full variable domain: DTGVSQNPRHKITKRGQNVTFRCDPISEHNRLYWYRQTLGQGPEFLTYFQNEAQLEKSRLLSDRFSAERPKGSFSTLEIQRTEQGDSAMYLCASSLGEGYANTIYFGEGSWLTVV.

The V call is TRBV11-1, the J call TRBJ2-2; TRBD2 might be the D (6 bases). V was trimmed by 3 bases and J by 4 bases, leaving 12 bases between them. Germline V gene sequence: CDR1 SGHAT, CDR2 FQDESV (reference sequence). The CDR3 spans 15 residues. Written as DNA, the CDR3 is TGTGCCAGCAGCTTGGGTAGGGGAGGCACCGGGGAGCTGTTTTTT. Encoded protein: CASSLGRGGTGELFF.

Here the CDR3 DNA reads TGTGCCAGCAGCCTTAGCGGGAGGGGCCCAGATACGCAGTATTTT. Its translation: CASSLSGRGPDTQYF. The chain carries TRBV9 and TRBJ2-3; 11 positions agree with TRBD2. Germline values: CDR1 SGDLS, CDR2 YYNGEE. This CDR3 is built from 15 residues. Trimming removed 4 bases from V and 4 bases from J; junction bases left unmatched: 5.

The chain has TRBV30 and TRBJ2-1; TRBD1 matches 7 bases. The CDR3 is 13 amino acids. With 2 bases clipped from V and 6 bases from J, the junction kept 4 bases outside the gene matches. Germline V lookup: CDR1 GTSNPN, CDR2 SVGIG (reference sequence). This CDR3 reads CAWSTQGINEQFF. The CDR3 nucleotides read TGTGCCTGGAGTACACAGGGGATCAATGAGCAGTTCTTC.

V and J are TRBV5-1 and TRBJ2-7; no firm D call. In germline, CDR1 is SGHRS, CDR2 YFSETQ. The CDR3 sequence is 11 residues long. The germline V and J ends were trimmed by 0 bases and 7 bases, with 5 bases remaining between them. CDR3 residues: CASSLDREQYF. CDR3 nucleotide sequence: TGCGCCAGCAGCTTGGATCGGGAGCAGTACTTC.

This clone was seen a handful of times. This sequence joins TRBV28 and TRBJ1-2; D gene uncertain. V lost 2 bases and J lost 10, with 17 bases in between. This CDR3 is 14 amino acids long. The germline CDR1 and CDR2 sequences are MDHEN and SYDVKM. As DNA, the CDR3 is TGTGCCAGCAGTTTACTCCCCGCGATGCGGGACTACACCTTC. Its protein is CASSLLPAMRDYTF.

This clone was recorded once. The CDR3 ends on some other residue instead of the conserved phenylalanine or tryptophan, so this is likely a read error. No DNA is shown, since the ends of the CDR3 on it are uncertain; the CDR3 is the one TCRdb lists. The rearrangement joins TRBV5-1 to TRBJ1-4; TRBD1, the table's D call, was not compared with the DNA. Germline V gene data show CDR1 as SGHRS and CDR2 as YFSETQ. The CDR3 extends over 14 residues, inclusive of both ends. The CDR3 reads CASSLIGRTRRSAI.

V is TRBV5-4 and J is TRBJ1-2; 8 nucleotides line up with TRBD1. The CDR3 is made up of 14 amino acids. Germline CDR1 reads SGHNT; CDR2 reads YYREEE (reference sequence). J was trimmed by 1 base and V by 4 bases; bases with no gene match: 3. The CDR3 sequence is CASSEGQVNYGYTF. In nucleotides, the CDR3 is TGTGCCAGCAGCGAGGGACAGGTTAACTATGGCTACACCTTC. Supplemented by reference TRBV5-4 and TRBJ1-2, the full variable domain reads ETGVTQSPTHLIKTRGQQVTLRCSSQSGHNTVSWYQQALGQGPQFIFQYYREEENGRGNFPPRFSGLQFPNYSSELNVNALELDDSALYLCASSEGQVNYGYTFGSGTRLTVV.

This chain connects TRBV28 to TRBJ1-5, with a weak D call TRBD1 (6 bases). The ends were cut back, 5 bases at V and 8 bases at J, with 19 bases in the middle. Germline CDR1 is MDHEN and CDR2 is SYDVKM. This CDR3 region has 15 residues. The CDR3 protein is CASSNNRALGEPQHF. CDR3 sequence (DNA): TGTGCCAGCAGTAATAACAGGGCCCTGGGAGAGCCCCAGCATTTT.

The gene calls are TRBV30 and TRBJ1-2; D call uncertain. There are 13 residues in the CDR3. Germline CDR1 GTSNPN, CDR2 SVGIG (reference sequence). With 5 bases removed from V and 4 bases from J, the gap between germline ends came to 14 bases. CDR3 nucleotides: TGTGCCTGGGATGCCGGAGGCACCTATGGCTACACCTTC. As protein: CAWDAGGTYGYTF.

The V call is TRBV28, the J call TRBJ2-3; 12 bases are shared with TRBD2. J was trimmed by 7 bases and V by 5 bases; bases with no gene match: 7. The germline gives CDR1 MDHEN, CDR2 SYDVKM. CDR3 size: 15 residues. CDR3 in amino acids: CASSRTSGTGNTQYF. CDR3 DNA: TGTGCCAGCAGTCGGACTAGCGGGACAGGGAATACGCAGTATTTT. Together with reference TRBV28 and TRBJ2-3, the CDR3 gives the full variable domain: DVKVTQSSRYLVKRTGEKVFLECVQDMDHENMFWYRQDPGLGLRLIYFSYDVKMKEKGDIPEGYSVSREKKERFSLILESASTNQTSMYLCASSRTSGTGNTQYFGPGTRLTVL.

The chain uses TRBV30 and TRBJ1-2, with TRBD1 matching 8 bases. The CDR3 is 13 amino acids. CDR1 and CDR2 (germline): GTSNPN, SVGIG (reference sequence). V lost 3 bases and J lost 6; bases outside the gene matches: 6. CDR3 sequence reads: CAWRQGQDNGYTF. As DNA, the CDR3 is TGTGCCTGGAGGCAGGGACAGGATAATGGCTACACCTTC.